This TCR beta chain was sequenced for a study of cytotoxic CD8 clonotypes in ibrutinib-treated CLL. About the study: Of a cohort that held some twelve relapsed/refractory and some 16 treatment-naive patients, around 18 were IGHV unmutated. A mean of around 250,000 productive templates and approximately 85,000 productive rearrangements was obtained per sample. Findings and limits, study-wide: Few clonotypes were public, and these shrank or held steady under treatment.

Deep sequencing aimed at 1 in 200,000 to 1 in 1 million T cells' resolution. TCRdb's table, derived via immunoSEQ multiplex PCR, lists solely in-frame clones and lacks some. Counted here are some 200,000 clones, about 72% occurring once; the ten biggest clones make up around 15%. As for this clone: Antigen: not known.

The sequence was collected from a human donor with chronic lymphocytic leukemia. The material was PBMCs, obtained after 24 months of ibrutinib treatment.

In DNA, the CDR3 is TGTGCCAGCAGTTTGGTAGCGGGAAGTAAAACCTACGAGCAGTACTTC. Translated: CASSLVAGSKTYEQYF. This chain uses TRBV6-5 with TRBJ2-7, with 8 positions matching TRBD2. Looked up from germline, CDR1 is MNHEY and CDR2 is SVGAGI. V was pared by 4 bases and J by 2 bases, with 10 bases of the junction left unmatched. This CDR3 is 16 amino acids long.